The sequence of this T cell receptor beta chain was determined in a study of human T cells and chemical hapten exposure. At the level of the study: Slight volume differences across pooled libraries mainly accounted for varying per-sample TCR yields.

Trimming took 5 bases from V and 0 from J; bases not matched to a gene: 4. CDR1 is DFQATT, CDR2 SNEGSKA, per germline (reference sequence). This CDR3 has 14 residues. This clonotype was seen at least ten times. The time point denotes: patch test 2, 6 weeks after DPC sensitization. Treatment of the sample: therapeutic diphenylcyclopropenone sensitization with weekly scalp DPC. Donation of samples came from alopecia patients who were 18 to 70 years old and suitable for DPC. TCRdb re-analysed the RACE reads in MiXCR, keeping a single row per CDR3 protein. The data contain about 70,000 distinct CDR3 sequences, around 7.9% of them singletons.

This receptor was identified in a woman between 45 and 65 years old with alopecia areata. Some clones in this sample may be carry-over from other donors' samples. The starting material was whole blood, obtained in connection with sensitization to the hapten diphenylcyclopropenone (DPC). The rearrangement uses TRBV20-1 and TRBJ1-3; 7 bases agree with TRBD1. The DNA of the CDR3 is TGCAGTGCTCCAACAGGGGTCTCTGGAAACACCATATATTTT. Protein sequence: CSAPTGVSGNTIYF.